A single sample is the source of the 17 T cell receptor beta chains below, sequenced in a study of blood T cell repertoires in COVID-19. The protocol was immunoSEQ multiplex PCR, while the TCRdb copy is restricted to in-frame clones and leaves out a portion. Counted here are about 150,000 clones, approximately 79% occurring once; the ten biggest clones make up about 8.7%. The sample consisted of peripheral blood. These receptors came from a middle-aged man with active or convalescent COVID-19.

This chain joins TRBV28 and TRBJ1-1; maybe TRBD1 (5 bases). V was shortened by 8 bases and J by 9 bases, with 13 bases between the two germline ends. The CDR3 length is 11 residues. Germline CDR1 reads MDHEN; CDR2 reads SYDVKM. The CDR3 spells CASLLAGKAFF. The CDR3, as DNA: TGTGCCAGCCTCCTGGCAGGGAAAGCTTTCTTT.

The chain uses TRBV19 and TRBJ2-5; weak D call: TRBD1 (5 bases). The germline CDR1 and CDR2 sequences are LNHDA and SQIVND (reference sequence). The CDR3 is made up of 14 amino acids. V lost 5 bases and J 1 base, leaving 11 bases between the germline ends. CDR3 protein: CASSLLGLQETQYF. The CDR3 DNA sequence: TGTGCCAGTAGTCTCCTGGGGCTCCAAGAGACCCAGTACTTC.

This clone was detected only once. CDR3 nucleotides: TGTGCCAGTAGTCTGGAGGATGTTGATGAGCAGTTCTTC. Its protein product is CASSLEDVDEQFF. The chain recombines TRBV19 with TRBJ2-1, with TRBD2 as a possible D gene (5 bases). Trimming took off 5 bases at V and 8 bases at J, with 13 bases between the two ends. Per germline, CDR1 LNHDA and CDR2 SQIVND (reference sequence). This CDR3 has 13 residues.

The V gene is TRBV9, the J gene TRBJ1-3, with unresolved D. CDR3 length: 14 residues. V was cut by 4 bases and J by 4 bases, with 12 bases left in between. Germline values: CDR1 SGDLS, CDR2 YYNGEE. The chain's CDR3 is CASSLEGGGNTIYF. The CDR3 nucleotides are TGTGCCAGCAGCTTAGAAGGAGGGGGAAACACCATATATTTT. Drawing the rest from reference TRBV9 and TRBJ1-3, the complete variable domain is DSGVTQTPKHLITATGQRVTLRCSPRSGDLSVYWYQQSLDQGLQFLIQYYNGEERAKGNILERFSAQQFPDLHSELNLSSLELGDSALYFCASSLEGGGNTIYFGEGSWLTVV.

This clone has just a few counts. J is TRBJ1-6 and V is TRBV18; weak D call: TRBD1 (5 bases). Trimming stripped 3 bases from V and 7 bases from J, with 13 bases between. CDR3 size: 15 residues. Germline V gene data show CDR1 as KGHSH and CDR2 as LQKENI. CDR3 sequence reads: CASSPGTPWNSPLHF. CDR3 DNA sequence: TGTGCCAGCTCACCTGGGACTCCTTGGAATTCACCCCTCCACTTT.

The chain couples TRBV21-1 to TRBJ2-3; TRBD1 reflects the table's D call only, with no check against the DNA. TRBV21-1 is labeled a pseudogene. This CDR3 is 19 amino acids long. CDR3 DNA: TGTGCCAGCAGCAGAGAAAGGGGGCGGGACCCCGGTAAGACAGATACGCAGTATTTT. Translated, it gives CASSRERGRDPGKTDTQYF.

The V call is TRBV11-3, the J call TRBJ2-1; TRBD2 aligns across 10 bases. Germline V gene data show CDR1 as SGHNT and CDR2 as YENEEA. Unmatched junction bases numbered 7, after V lost 4 bases and J lost 7 bases. The length of the CDR3 is 15 residues. CDR3 sequence (DNA): TGTGCCAGCAGCTCCCTAGCGGGAGTGGGGAATGAGCAGTTCTTC. Amino acids: CASSSLAGVGNEQFF.

This clone ranks as medium-sized. The V gene is TRBV11-3, the J gene TRBJ1-5; 7 positions agree with TRBD1. In germline, CDR1 is SGHNT, CDR2 YENEEA. Trimming took 1 base from V and 5 from J; bases not matched to a gene: 11. The length of the CDR3 is 17 residues. The CDR3 is CASSLAAGDSRDQPQHF. In nucleotides, the CDR3 is TGTGCCAGCAGCTTAGCGGCCGGGGACAGTAGGGATCAGCCCCAGCATTTT.

The V and J genes are TRBV4-1 and TRBJ1-6; a possible D gene is TRBD1 (6 bases). The CDR3 runs to 18 residues. V dropped 0 bases and J dropped 7 bases, with 19 bases sitting between them. Germline V gene lookup returns CDR1 MGHRA and CDR2 YSYEKL. For the CDR3, the DNA is TGCGCCAGCAGCCAAGATGGGGGTGATGGGGGCTTCAATTCACCCCTCCACTTT. Translated: CASSQDGGDGGFNSPLHF.

This clone has only one observation. The gene calls are TRBV11-2 and TRBJ2-2, with 8 bases identical to TRBD2. The V and J ends lost 2 bases and 3 bases, in that order; junction bases with no gene match: 8. The CDR3 has 17 amino acids. CDR1 and CDR2 (germline): SGHAT, FQNNGV. As DNA, the CDR3 is TGTGCCAGCAGCTTAACGGGTGGCGGGAGGTACACCGGGGAGCTGTTTTTT. Translation gives CASSLTGGGRYTGELFF.

The chain is built from TRBV30 and TRBJ1-4; maybe TRBD1 (5 bases). From germline, CDR1 is GTSNPN and CDR2 SVGIG (reference sequence). V dropped 2 bases and J dropped 7 bases, with 14 bases sitting between them. This CDR3 contains 14 residues. CDR3 nucleotide sequence: TGTGCCTGGAGTCGGACACGGATAATTGAAAAACTGTTTTTT. Its protein product is CAWSRTRIIEKLFF.

This chain connects TRBV28 to TRBJ1-2; 8 bases match TRBD1. The CDR3 has 13 amino acids. CDR1 and CDR2 from the germline V gene are MDHEN and SYDVKM. V was clipped by 7 bases and J by 4 bases; unmatched bases: 5. The CDR3 nucleotides are TGTGCCAGCAAAAGCACAGGGGGCTATGGCTACACCTTC. Its translation is CASKSTGGYGYTF.

The rearrangement uses TRBV19 and TRBJ1-3, with D tentatively TRBD1 (6 bases). The germline gives CDR1 LNHDA, CDR2 SQIVND (reference sequence). The ends were cut back, 9 bases at V and 4 bases at J, with 16 bases in the middle. The CDR3 contains 14 residues. The CDR3 protein is CASTDSFAGNTIYF. The CDR3 DNA reads TGTGCCAGCACGGACAGTTTTGCCGGAAACACCATATATTTT. Full variable domain (rest looked up from reference TRBV19 and TRBJ1-3): DGGITQSPKYLFRKEGQNVTLSCEQNLNHDAMYWYRQDPGQGLRLIYYSQIVNDFQKGDIAEGYSVSREKKESFPLTVTSAQKNPTAFYLCASTDSFAGNTIYFGEGSWLTVV.

J is TRBJ2-2 and V is TRBV7-7; 8 bases align to TRBD1. This CDR3 region has 15 residues. V shed 4 bases, J shed 1 base, and the junction held 2 bases outside the gene matches. CDR1 and CDR2 from the germline V gene are SSHAT and FNYEAQ (reference sequence). The CDR3 DNA reads TGTGCCAGCAGCTCCGGACAGGGGAACACCGGGGAGCTGTTTTTT. As protein: CASSSGQGNTGELFF.

The chain is built from TRBV9 and TRBJ2-7, with TRBD2 matching 10 bases. This CDR3 has 20 residues. The J segment lost 4 bases and the V segment lost 3 bases, leaving 22 bases of the junction unmatched. Per the germline V gene, CDR1 is SGDLS and CDR2 is YYNGEE. CDR3 amino acids: CASSAGFGSNPTSGSYEQYF. The CDR3, as DNA: TGTGCCAGCAGCGCGGGGTTCGGCTCTAACCCGACTAGCGGGTCTTACGAGCAGTACTTC.

The J gene is TRBJ1-4, the V gene TRBV7-2, with unresolved D. Per the germline V gene, CDR1 is SGHTA and CDR2 is FQGNSA. V was clipped by 2 bases and J by 4 bases, with 8 bases between them. This CDR3 is built from 14 residues. The CDR3 nucleotides read TGTGCCAGCAGCTTATCCGGGGATAATGAAAAACTGTTTTTT. Encoded protein: CASSLSGDNEKLFF.

This clone occurred a few times. The rearrangement joins TRBV9 to TRBJ2-7; 13 positions match TRBD2. The J segment lost 6 bases and the V segment lost 2 bases, leaving 5 bases of the junction unmatched. There are 15 residues in the CDR3. Germline V CDR1 and CDR2: SGDLS, YYNGEE. The CDR3 loop is CASSVSGTSGTEQYF. CDR3 DNA: TGTGCCAGCAGCGTTTCCGGGACTAGCGGGACCGAGCAGTACTTC.